These 32 T cell receptor beta chains were sequenced from one sample in a study of CD8+CD57+ T cells in acquired aplastic anemia. Genomic DNA constituted the template upon which TCR beta VDJ and CDR3 profiling was performed. TCRdb re-analysed the reads in MiXCR, keeping a single row per CDR3 protein. There are more than 250,000 distinct CDR3 sequences in the sample; 65% to 90% occur only once, and 40% to 55% lies in the top ten. The sequenced patients had an expansion of CD8+CD57+ cells seen by flow cytometry. Material: sorted CD4+, CD8+, or CD8+CD57+ T cells (not recorded which) from PBMCs. These receptors were collected from a human donor with aplastic anemia.

To note about this clonotype: The CDR3 end shows no conserved phenylalanine or tryptophan, and so a read error is likely. CDR3 sequence: CASGVHANIQYL. DNA of the CDR3: TGTGCCAGCGGAGTTCATGCGAACATTCAGTACCTC. The chain couples TRBV7-8 to TRBJ2-4; the D is unclear. There are 12 residues in the CDR3. Trimming took off 8 bases at V and 7 bases at J, with 12 bases between the two ends. Germline lookup yields CDR1 SGHVS and CDR2 FQNEAQ.

About this clonotype: The junction differs from germline at one of its ends, possibly a read error. The chain combines TRBV7-9 with TRBJ1-1; no clear D gene. Germline CDR1 SEHNR, CDR2 FQNEAQ (reference sequence). This CDR3 contains 15 residues. CDR3 in amino acids: CASSLAPTQDTQAFF. The CDR3 DNA reads as TGTGCCAGCAGCTTAGCGCCGACACAAGACACTCAAGCTTTCTTT.

With respect to this clonotype: At one of its ends the junction is not consistent with the germline gene, which may arise from a read error. V and J are TRBV23-1 and TRBJ1-2, with TRBD1 identical over 10 bases. TRBV23-1 is an ORF; its function is uncertain. The CDR3 has 15 residues. DNA of the CDR3: TGTGCCAGCAGTCGTGACAGGGGGCCAGTCTATGGCTACACCTTC. Amino acids: CASSRDRGPVYGYTF.

Notes on this clonotype: With a much larger clone just one base away, this may be a read error. Because the CDR3's place on the DNA is in doubt, the DNA is left out and the CDR3 is given as listed by TCRdb. This chain uses TRBV9 with TRBJ1-1. Germline values: CDR1 SGDLS, CDR2 YYNGEE. The CDR3 sequence runs 15 residues, both termini included. CDR3 residues: CASGGARNIQYFAFF.

The chain carries TRBV7-9 and TRBJ2-5, with 9 bases matching TRBD2. The J call is in doubt because the DNA end fits TRBJ2-1 better. CDR1 SEHNR and CDR2 FQNEAQ come from the germline V gene (reference sequence). This CDR3 has 16 amino acids. CDR3 DNA: TGTGCCGGACGGTTTCAAAGAAGCGGGGGGAGCTTCGGGCAGTTCTTC. Its protein product is CAGRFQRSGGSFGQFF.

About this clonotype itself: In this CDR3 the conserved last residue, phenylalanine or tryptophan, is missing, so a read error is likely. No DNA is shown, since the ends of the CDR3 on it are uncertain; the CDR3 is the one TCRdb lists. The gene calls are TRBV7-8 and TRBJ2-1; TRBD2, the D gene given by the table, was not confirmed from the DNA. The CDR3 comprises 13 residues, both ends counted. The germline gives CDR1 SGHVS, CDR2 FQNEAQ. The CDR3: CASSVGGSPETQY.

The gene calls are TRBV11-3 and TRBJ2-1, with a tentative D call TRBD1 (5 bases). V was clipped by 0 bases and J by 4 bases, with 13 bases between them. This CDR3 spans 16 amino acids. Germline V gives CDR1 SGHNT, CDR2 YENEEA. The CDR3, as DNA: TGTGCCAGCAGCTTAGATTTGACAGAGCCGTACAATGAGCAGTTCTTC. Its translation is CASSLDLTEPYNEQFF.

For this clonotype: One end of the junction fails to match germline, which may point to a read error. The chain has TRBV2 and TRBJ2-1; tentatively, D is TRBD1 or TRBD2 (5 bases each). The germline V gene has CDR1 SNHLY and CDR2 FYNNEI. The CDR3 contains 13 residues. The CDR3 DNA reads TGTGCCAGCGGGGACGGGGTCACTGATACGCTGTATTTT. Amino acid sequence: CASGDGVTDTLYF.

This clonotype has just one count. The rearrangement links TRBV5-6 to TRBJ2-7, with D perhaps being TRBD1 or TRBD2 (6 bases each). There are 14 residues in the CDR3. The germline gives CDR1 SGHDT, CDR2 YYEEEE. V lost 4 bases and J 6 bases, leaving 17 bases between the germline ends. This chain's CDR3 is CASSPVDGGSEQYV. In nucleotides, the CDR3 is TGTGCCAGCAGCCCCGTTGACGGGGGCTCCGAGCAGTACGTC.

This chain connects TRBV11-3 to TRBJ2-3, with 14 bases fitting TRBD2. CDR1 and CDR2 (germline): SGHNT, YENEEA. CDR3 length: 16 amino acids. J was trimmed by 5 bases and V by 3 bases; bases with no gene match: 4. The CDR3 DNA sequence: TGTGCCAGCAGCTTGACTAGCGGGAGGGTTGGAGATACGCAGTATTTT. Translation gives CASSLTSGRVGDTQYF. The full variable domain, rest sourced from reference TRBV11-3 and TRBJ2-3, is EAGVVQSPRYKIIEKKQPVAFWCNPISGHNTLYWYLQNLGQGPELLIRYENEEAVDDSQLPKDRFSAERLKGVDSTLKIQPAELGDSAVYLCASSLTSGRVGDTQYFGPGTRLTVL.

Notes on this clonotype: It is likely a read error, because the conserved phenylalanine at the end of the CDR3 is missing. Because the CDR3's place on the DNA is in doubt, the DNA is left out and the CDR3 is given as listed by TCRdb. The chain carries TRBV9 and TRBJ1-2; TRBD1 is taken as the D call from the table, unchecked against the DNA. Germline V CDR1 and CDR2: SGDLS, YYNGEE. Counting both end residues, the CDR3 totals 13 amino acids. CDR3 protein: CASSDSQGAQYFV.

Comment on this clonotype: It is unclear where the CDR3 begins or ends on the DNA, so no DNA is shown, and the CDR3 is as TCRdb lists it. V gene TRBV9 combines with J gene TRBJ2-1; TRBD1, the table's D call, was not compared with the DNA. CDR1 and CDR2 (germline): SGDLS, YYNGEE. The CDR3 is 15 amino acids in total, end residues counted. The CDR3 loop reads CASSLWVLRASDRFF.

The chain uses TRBV7-3 and TRBJ1-6, with D unresolved. The V gene lost 2 bases and the J gene lost 12 bases, with 23 bases spanning the gap. The CDR3 has 17 residues. Germline values: CDR1 SGHTA, CDR2 FQGTGA. As DNA, the CDR3 is TGTGCCAGCAGCTTAGTACCCGGGGAGCTGTATTTTGGACCCCTCCACTTT. It specifies CASSLVPGELYFGPLHF.

J is TRBJ2-7 and V is TRBV4-3, with D uncertain. Trimming pared 6 bases from V and 3 bases from J, leaving 15 bases between. CDR3 length equals 14 residues. Germline V gene data show CDR1 as LGHNA and CDR2 as YSLEER. The CDR3 loop reads CASRNLPGGYEQYF. The CDR3 bases are TGCGCCAGCAGAAATCTGCCGGGTGGCTACGAGCAGTACTTC.

This chain joins TRBV7-9 and TRBJ1-1; the D gene is possibly TRBD1 (5 bases). CDR1 is SEHNR, CDR2 FQNEAQ, per germline (reference sequence). V was cut by 0 bases and J by 8 bases, with 22 bases left in between. This CDR3 is built from 17 residues. In nucleotides, the CDR3 is TGTGCCAGCAGCTTAGCGGGTAGCTACGGGGCCAACGTCGAAGCTTTCTTT. It yields the protein CASSLAGSYGANVEAFF.

The chain uses TRBV5-4 and TRBJ1-5; D is unclear. V was cut by 2 bases and J by 7 bases, with 16 bases left in between. Germline V gene lookup returns CDR1 SGHNT and CDR2 YYREEE (reference sequence). The CDR3 consists of 15 residues. CDR3 in DNA: TGTGCCAGCAGCTTTACTAGCATTTCGTCGCAGCCCCAGCATTTT. It yields the protein CASSFTSISSQPQHF. The full variable domain, rest sourced from reference TRBV5-4 and TRBJ1-5, is ETGVTQSPTHLIKTRGQQVTLRCSSQSGHNTVSWYQQALGQGPQFIFQYYREEENGRGNFPPRFSGLQFPNYSSELNVNALELDDSALYLCASSFTSISSQPQHFGDGTRLSIL.

V usage is TRBV7-8 and J usage is TRBJ2-5, with D tentatively TRBD2 (5 bases). The CDR3 runs to 16 residues. Trimming cost V 1 base and J 5 bases, with 17 bases left between them. Germline values: CDR1 SGHVS, CDR2 FQNEAQ. CDR3 nucleotides: TGTGCCAGCAGCTTAGATCCGACCAGCGGTGGGGAGACCCAGTACTTC. Protein sequence: CASSLDPTSGGETQYF.

Comment on this clonotype: One end of the junction varies from germline; a read error may be responsible. The rearrangement links TRBV9 to TRBJ2-5; D is perhaps TRBD2 (5 bases). Germline V gives CDR1 SGDLS, CDR2 YYNGEE. CDR3 size: 14 residues. CDR3 bases: TGTGCCAGCAGCGGAGGGTCAGATACGGAGTACTTTGACTTC. Translated: CASSGGSDTEYFDF.

This clonotype was counted once. The chain uses TRBV7-6 and TRBJ2-2, with 7 bases fitting TRBD1. Germline assignment: CDR1 SGHVS and CDR2 FNYEAQ. The CDR3 is made up of 16 amino acids. The V and J ends lost 6 bases and 1 base, in that order; junction bases with no gene match: 8. The CDR3, as DNA: TGTGCCAGCAGAGAAGGACAGGCTGGGAACACCGGGGAGCTGTTTTTT. This codes for CASREGQAGNTGELFF.

About this clonotype: Compared with germline, one end of the junction differs, possibly owing to a read error. V is TRBV7-8 and J is TRBJ2-3, with D unresolved. The germline V gene has CDR1 SGHVS and CDR2 FQNEAQ. The CDR3 is 14 residues long. CDR3 amino acids: CASSLSQGTETLYF. CDR3 nucleotide sequence: TGTGCCAGCAGCTTAAGCCAAGGTACAGAAACCCTGTACTTT.

About this clonotype itself: At one of its ends the junction is not consistent with the germline gene, which may arise from a read error. The chain employs TRBV9 and TRBJ2-3, with 7 bases lining up with TRBD1. The CDR3 contains 14 residues. Germline assignment: CDR1 SGDLS and CDR2 YYNGEE. The CDR3 reads CASSLGGQSTATHF. In DNA form, the CDR3 reads TGTGCCAGCAGCTTAGGGGGACAGAGCACAGCTACGCATTTT.

The table lists this clonotype with a few counts. Just one base apart from a much larger clone, this may be a read error. J is TRBJ2-3 and V is TRBV7-9; 7 bases are shared with TRBD2. The CDR3 extends over 14 amino acids. Germline V gene sequence: CDR1 SEHNR, CDR2 FQNEAQ (reference sequence). The CDR3 DNA sequence: TGTGCCAGCAGCTTTCAAAGAAGCGGGGAGAGCGAGGAGTTT. This sequence encodes CASSFQRSGESEEF.

The chain carries TRBV7-8 and TRBJ2-5, with D possibly TRBD2 on 6 matching bases. The germline V and J ends were trimmed by 0 bases and 7 bases, with 15 bases remaining between them. Germline assignment: CDR1 SGHVS and CDR2 FQNEAQ. The CDR3 is made up of 15 amino acids. CDR3 amino acids: CASSLAGTPGATQYF. DNA for the CDR3: TGTGCCAGCAGCTTAGCGGGGACTCCCGGAGCGACCCAGTACTTC.

As for this clonotype: Germline and junction disagree at one end, which may indicate a read error. The V gene is TRBV2, the J gene TRBJ2-1; D might be TRBD2 (6 bases). Germline lookup yields CDR1 SNHLY and CDR2 FYNNEI. The CDR3 totals 17 residues. The CDR3 DNA sequence: TGCGCCAGCGGGCAAGAAGGCTGGGGTAGCGCGTACAATGAGCAGTTCTTC. Its translation: CASGQEGWGSAYNEQFF.

The gene calls are TRBV5-8 and TRBJ2-3; no clear D gene. The germline CDR1 and CDR2 sequences are SGHTS and YDEGEE. The CDR3 consists of 15 residues. V was cut by 2 bases and J by 2 bases, with 12 bases left in between. The DNA of the CDR3 is TGTGCCAGCAGCTTTACGACCGCCTCCACAGATACGCAGTATTTT. Amino acids: CASSFTTASTDTQYF.

The chain recombines TRBV9 with TRBJ2-5, with D perhaps TRBD2 (6 bases). Per the germline V gene, CDR1 is SGDLS and CDR2 is YYNGEE. V was trimmed by 7 bases and J by 14 bases, leaving 27 bases between them. This CDR3 comprises 14 residues. The CDR3, as DNA: TGTGCCAGCGGAGGAGGCGGGGAGATTCAGTACTTCTACTTC. Protein: CASGGGGEIQYFYF.

The chain carries TRBV5-4 and TRBJ1-2; perhaps TRBD1 as D (5 bases). The V gene lost 6 bases and the J gene lost 5 bases, with 23 bases spanning the gap. Germline lookup yields CDR1 SGHNT and CDR2 YYREEE (reference sequence). This CDR3 spans 16 amino acids. Written as DNA, the CDR3 is TGTGCCAGCAACGGATGGGACTACGGGCTCGTATATGGCTACACCTTC. This encodes CASNGWDYGLVYGYTF.

This chain links TRBV7-2 with TRBJ2-7; D possibly corresponds to TRBD1 (6 bases). V was cut by 5 bases and J by 4 bases, with 27 bases left in between. The CDR3 is 18 amino acids. Germline CDR1 reads SGHTA; CDR2 reads FQGNSA. DNA for the CDR3: TGTGCCAGCAGCATCCCTGGGGGCGTCTCCTACGAGCAGTACGAGCAGTACGTC. It codes for CASSIPGGVSYEQYEQYV.

This clonotype was picked up one time. The conserved phenylalanine or tryptophan normally closing the CDR3 is absent here, so this likely arose from a read error. The limits of the CDR3 on the DNA are not certain, so only TCRdb's listed CDR3 is given. V and J are TRBV29-1 and TRBJ2-7; the D call in the table, TRBD2, was not verified against the DNA. The germline V gene encodes CDR1 SQVTM and CDR2 ANQGSEA. The CDR3 is 14 residues long, ends included. The CDR3 protein is CSAALEDYSYTFGL.

As for this clonotype: It is likely a read error, because the conserved phenylalanine at the end of the CDR3 is missing. No DNA is shown, since the ends of the CDR3 on it are uncertain; the CDR3 is the one TCRdb lists. This rearrangement joins TRBV7-2 to TRBJ2-3; the table names TRBD1, a call not compared with the DNA. Germline values: CDR1 SGHTA, CDR2 FQGNSA. Counting both end residues, the CDR3 totals 13 amino acids. CDR3 amino acids: CASSHGQARPTSS.

The V and J genes are TRBV7-9 and TRBJ2-5, with D maybe TRBD2 (6 bases). From germline, CDR1 is SEHNR and CDR2 FQNEAQ (reference sequence). V shed 2 bases and J shed 11 bases, with 21 bases lying between them. The CDR3 spans 15 residues. CDR3 nucleotide sequence: TGTGCCAGCAGCTTACAACGAGGCGCGGGGAGCACTCAGTACTTC. Protein: CASSLQRGAGSTQYF.

A note on this clonotype: One end of the junction fails to match germline, which may point to a read error. The rearrangement uses TRBV7-9 and TRBJ1-6; D gene uncertain. The CDR3 consists of 12 residues. Looked up from germline, CDR1 is SEHNR and CDR2 is FQNEAQ (reference sequence). The CDR3 protein is CASSTILSPLPF. The CDR3 region has the DNA TGTGCCAGCAGCACAATACTTTCGCCCCTCCCCTTT.